This TCR beta chain was captured by sequencing in a study of siplizumab effects on memory and regulatory T cells. Findings and caveats of the study: It was never confirmed that proliferating Tregs from siplizumab cultures were suppressive. An assignable phenotype, naive or memory, was missing from roughly 83-96% of proliferating CD4+ or CD8+ clones.

TCR templates, roughly 96,000 per sample, were assayed. The protocol was immunoSEQ multiplex PCR, while the TCRdb copy is restricted to in-frame clones and leaves out a portion. The sample holds about 94,000 clones; approximately 95% are singletons and the top ten take less than 0.4%. In the case of this clone: Its antigen is undetermined.

J gave up 6 bases and V 2 bases, and 4 bases lay outside the gene matches. The CDR3 sequence is 15 residues long. Germline-derived CDR1 and CDR2 are LNHDA and SQIVND (reference sequence). Sequencing was performed on non-Treg CD4+ T cells sorted from blood. The chain is built from TRBV19 and TRBJ1-5; 10 nucleotides agree with TRBD1. This receptor was obtained from a human donor in good health. As DNA, the CDR3 is TGTGCCAGTAGTATACGAGGACAGGGGGGTCAGCCCCAGCATTTT. Amino acids: CASSIRGQGGQPQHF.